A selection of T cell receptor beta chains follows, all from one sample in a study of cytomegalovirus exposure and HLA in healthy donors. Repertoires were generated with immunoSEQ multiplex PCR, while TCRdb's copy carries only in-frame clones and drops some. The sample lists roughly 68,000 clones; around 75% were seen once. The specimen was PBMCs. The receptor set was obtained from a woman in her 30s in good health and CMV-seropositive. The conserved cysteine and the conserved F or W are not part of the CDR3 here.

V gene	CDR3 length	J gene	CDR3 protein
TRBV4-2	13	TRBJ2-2	ASSQDRGGAGELF
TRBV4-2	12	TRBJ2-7	ASSPQRERYEQY
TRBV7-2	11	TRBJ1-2	ASSLEGTGGYT
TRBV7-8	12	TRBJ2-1	ASSEDRVNNEQF
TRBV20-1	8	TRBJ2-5	SAPQETQY
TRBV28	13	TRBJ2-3	ASSLYGPSRDTQY
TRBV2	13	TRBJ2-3	ASLLAGASTDTQY
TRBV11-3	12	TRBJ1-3	ASSFSGSGNTIY
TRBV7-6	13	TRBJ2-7	ASSLSRVTTYEQY
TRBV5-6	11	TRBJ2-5	ASSLGGRETQY
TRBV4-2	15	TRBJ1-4	ASSQGDTGTGDEKLF
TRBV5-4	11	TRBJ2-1	ASRERATNEQF
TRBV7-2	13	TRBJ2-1	ASSPRHGTYNEQF
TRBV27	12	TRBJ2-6	ASSQGSGANVLT
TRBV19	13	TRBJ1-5	ASSIDRLPDQPQH
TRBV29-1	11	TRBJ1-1	SVAAGGNTEAF
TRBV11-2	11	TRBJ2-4	ASSPIGLAGHG
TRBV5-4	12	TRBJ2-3	ASTPRDAADTQY
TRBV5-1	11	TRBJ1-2	ASSAGGNYGYT
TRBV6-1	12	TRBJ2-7	ASTDGLAGDEQY
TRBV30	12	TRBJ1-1	AWSVGGAITEAF
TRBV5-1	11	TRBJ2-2	ASRGVLTGELF
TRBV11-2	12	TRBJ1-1	ASSSTAGGTEAF
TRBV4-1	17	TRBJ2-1	ASSQGRLLAGHLGNEQF
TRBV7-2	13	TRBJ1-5	ASSLDGGGNQPQH
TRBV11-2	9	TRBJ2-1	ASSPPGEQF
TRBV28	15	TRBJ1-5	ASSLSQGVGSNQPQH
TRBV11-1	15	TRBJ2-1	ASSPRQGLSGRADQF
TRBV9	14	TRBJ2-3	ASSVRQGLGTDTQY
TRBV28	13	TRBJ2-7	ASSAFSGRAYEQY
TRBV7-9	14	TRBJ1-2	ASSLGGGRTSYGYT
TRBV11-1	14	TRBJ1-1	ASSLQTLTGDTEAF
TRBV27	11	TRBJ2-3	ASSLGPTDTQY
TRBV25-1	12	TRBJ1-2	ASSPSGTAYGYT
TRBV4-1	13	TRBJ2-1	ASSQDPGTNNEQF
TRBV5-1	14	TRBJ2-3	ASSLMDRGSTDTQY
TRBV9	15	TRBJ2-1	ASSVGTSGSYGNEQF
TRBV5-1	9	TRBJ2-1	ASSRLNEQF
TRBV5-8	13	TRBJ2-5	ASSGAGLAEETQY
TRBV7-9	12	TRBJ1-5	ASSSRDVKQPQH
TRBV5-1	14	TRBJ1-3	ASSLGGRGSGNTIY
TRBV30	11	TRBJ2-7	AWSGGGAYEQY
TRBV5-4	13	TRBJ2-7	ASSLQLAGGYEQY
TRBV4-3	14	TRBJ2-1	ASSQEIAGAYNEQF
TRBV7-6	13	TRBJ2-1	ASSLRSGSYNEQF
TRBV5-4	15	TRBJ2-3	ASSLASLAGLTDTQY
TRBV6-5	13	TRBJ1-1	ASSYRQGGNTEAF
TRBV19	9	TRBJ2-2	ASSRGGELF
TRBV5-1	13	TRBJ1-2	ASSLEGRGSYGYT
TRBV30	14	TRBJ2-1	AWSPMTSGLYNEQF
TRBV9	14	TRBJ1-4	ASSSRQGGTNEKLF
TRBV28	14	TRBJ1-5	ASSLMRAGGVRPQH
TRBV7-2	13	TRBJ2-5	ASSSSVGRVETQY
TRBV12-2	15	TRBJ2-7	ASRLVKRREYNHEQY
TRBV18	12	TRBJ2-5	ASSPKGPQGTQY
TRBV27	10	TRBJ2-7	ATIGGPYEQY
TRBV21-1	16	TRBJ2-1	ASSKYSSGRAWDNEQF